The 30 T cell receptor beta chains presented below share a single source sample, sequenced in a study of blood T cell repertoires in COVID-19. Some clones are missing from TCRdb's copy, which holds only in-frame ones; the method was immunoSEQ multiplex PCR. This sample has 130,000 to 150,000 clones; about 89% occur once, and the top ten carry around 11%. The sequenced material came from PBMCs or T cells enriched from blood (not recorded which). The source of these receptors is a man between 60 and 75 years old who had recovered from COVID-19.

In nucleotides, the CDR3 is TGCAGCGTTGTTGGAGGCAGGGGAGTTGACGAGCAGTACTTC. It yields the protein CSVVGGRGVDEQYF. The chain uses TRBV29-1 and TRBJ2-7, with a possible D match to TRBD1 (6 bases). Germline CDR1 SQVTM, CDR2 ANQGSEA. V dropped 4 bases and J dropped 5 bases, with 18 bases sitting between them. CDR3 length: 14 residues.

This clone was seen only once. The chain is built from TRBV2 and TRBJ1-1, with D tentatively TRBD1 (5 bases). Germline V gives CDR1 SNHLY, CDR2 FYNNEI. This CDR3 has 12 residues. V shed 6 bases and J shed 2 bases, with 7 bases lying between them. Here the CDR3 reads CASRTVNTEAFF. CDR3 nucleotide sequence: TGTGCCAGCAGGACAGTTAACACTGAAGCTTTCTTT.

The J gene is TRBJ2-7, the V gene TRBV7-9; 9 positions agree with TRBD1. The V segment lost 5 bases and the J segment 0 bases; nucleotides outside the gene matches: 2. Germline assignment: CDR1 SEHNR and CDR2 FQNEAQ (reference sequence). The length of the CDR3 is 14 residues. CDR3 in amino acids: CASSRDRASYEQYF. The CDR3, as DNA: TGTGCCAGCAGCCGGGACAGGGCCTCCTACGAGCAGTACTTC.

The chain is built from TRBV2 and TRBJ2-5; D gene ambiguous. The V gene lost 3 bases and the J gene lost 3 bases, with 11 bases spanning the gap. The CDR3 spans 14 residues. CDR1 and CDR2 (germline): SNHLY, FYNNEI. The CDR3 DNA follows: TGTGCCAGCAGTGAGGAGAACGGTGAAGAGACCCAGTACTTC. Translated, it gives CASSEENGEETQYF.

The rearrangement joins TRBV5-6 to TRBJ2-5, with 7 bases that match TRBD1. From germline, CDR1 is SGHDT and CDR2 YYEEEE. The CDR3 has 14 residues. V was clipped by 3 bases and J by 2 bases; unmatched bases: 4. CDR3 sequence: CASSSGQPQETQYF. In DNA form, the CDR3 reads TGTGCCAGCAGCTCGGGACAGCCTCAAGAGACCCAGTACTTC.

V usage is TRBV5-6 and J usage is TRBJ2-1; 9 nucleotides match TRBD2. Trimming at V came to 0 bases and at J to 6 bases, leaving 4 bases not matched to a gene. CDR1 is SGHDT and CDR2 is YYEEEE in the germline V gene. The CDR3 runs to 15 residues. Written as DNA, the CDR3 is TGTGCCAGCAGCTTGGTCGCGGGAGGGGTCAATGAGCAGTTCTTC. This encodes CASSLVAGGVNEQFF.

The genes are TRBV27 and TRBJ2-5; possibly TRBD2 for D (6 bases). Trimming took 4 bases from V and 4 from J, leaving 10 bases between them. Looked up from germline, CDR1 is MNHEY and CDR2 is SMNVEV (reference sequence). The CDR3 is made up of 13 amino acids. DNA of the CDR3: TGTGCCAGCAGTTATCGGGGGAGAGAGACCCAGTACTTC. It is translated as CASSYRGRETQYF.

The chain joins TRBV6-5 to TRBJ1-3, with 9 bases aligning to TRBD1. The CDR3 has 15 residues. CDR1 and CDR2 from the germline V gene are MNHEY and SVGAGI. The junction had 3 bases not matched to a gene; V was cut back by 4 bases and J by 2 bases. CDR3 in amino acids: CASSLQGAPGNTIYF. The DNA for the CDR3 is TGTGCCAGCAGTTTACAGGGGGCGCCTGGAAACACCATATATTTT.

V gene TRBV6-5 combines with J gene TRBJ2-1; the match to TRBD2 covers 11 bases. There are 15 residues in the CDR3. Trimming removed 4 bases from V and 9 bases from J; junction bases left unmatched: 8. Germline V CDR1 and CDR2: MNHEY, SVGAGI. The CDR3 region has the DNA TGTGCCAGCAGTTCTCCTAGCGGGAGGCACGGTGAGCAGTTCTTC. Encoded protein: CASSSPSGRHGEQFF.

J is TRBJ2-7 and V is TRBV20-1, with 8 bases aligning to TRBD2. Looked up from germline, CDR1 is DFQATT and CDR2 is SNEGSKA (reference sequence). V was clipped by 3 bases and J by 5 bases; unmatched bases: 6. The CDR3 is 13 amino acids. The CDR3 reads CSASPGGRNEQYF. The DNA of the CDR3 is TGCAGTGCTAGTCCGGGGGGGCGAAACGAGCAGTACTTC.

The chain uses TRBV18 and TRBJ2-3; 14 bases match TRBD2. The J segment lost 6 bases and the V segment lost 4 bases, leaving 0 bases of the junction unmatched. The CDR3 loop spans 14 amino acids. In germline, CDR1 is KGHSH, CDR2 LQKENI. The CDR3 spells CASSRTSGRDTQYF. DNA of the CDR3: TGTGCCAGCTCACGGACTAGCGGGAGGGATACGCAGTATTTT.

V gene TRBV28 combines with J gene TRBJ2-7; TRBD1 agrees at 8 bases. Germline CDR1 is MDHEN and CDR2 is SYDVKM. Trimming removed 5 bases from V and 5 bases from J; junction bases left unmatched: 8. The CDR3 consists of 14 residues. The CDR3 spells CASSIGGRGHEQYF. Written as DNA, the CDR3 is TGTGCCAGCAGTATAGGAGGCAGGGGGCACGAGCAGTACTTC.

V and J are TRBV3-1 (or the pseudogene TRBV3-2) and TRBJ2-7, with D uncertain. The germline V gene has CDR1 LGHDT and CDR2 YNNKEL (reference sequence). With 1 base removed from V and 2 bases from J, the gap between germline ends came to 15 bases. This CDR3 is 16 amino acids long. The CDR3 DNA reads TGTGCCAGCAGCCAAGTTCGTATCGATCTAGCCTACGAGCAGTACTTC. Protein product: CASSQVRIDLAYEQYF.

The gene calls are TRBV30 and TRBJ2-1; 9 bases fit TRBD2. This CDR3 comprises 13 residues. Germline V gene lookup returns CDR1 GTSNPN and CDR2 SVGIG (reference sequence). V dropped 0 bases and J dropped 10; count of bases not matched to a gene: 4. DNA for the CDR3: TGTGCCTGGAGTGTAAGCGGGGGGCGGGAGCAGTTCTTC. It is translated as CAWSVSGGREQFF.

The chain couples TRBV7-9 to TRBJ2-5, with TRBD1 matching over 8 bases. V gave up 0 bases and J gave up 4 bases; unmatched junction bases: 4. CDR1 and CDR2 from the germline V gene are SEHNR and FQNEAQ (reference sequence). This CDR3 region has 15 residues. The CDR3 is CASSLATGVGETQYF. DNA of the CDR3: TGTGCCAGCAGCTTAGCGACAGGGGTGGGAGAGACCCAGTACTTC.

The CDR3 DNA is TGTGCCAGCAGGGAGACAGGGATGATCACTGAAGCTTTCTTT. This sequence encodes CASRETGMITEAFF. The chain links TRBV27 to TRBJ1-1; 7 bases agree with TRBD1. The CDR3 length is 14 residues. V lost 6 bases, J lost 4 bases, and 8 bases stayed unmatched. From germline, CDR1 is MNHEY and CDR2 SMNVEV (reference sequence).

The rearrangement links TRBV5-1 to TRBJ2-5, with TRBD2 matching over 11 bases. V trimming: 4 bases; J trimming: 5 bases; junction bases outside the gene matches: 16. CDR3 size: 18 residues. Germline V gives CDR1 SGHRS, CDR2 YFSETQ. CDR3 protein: CASSPLRGSGGAEETQYF. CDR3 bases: TGCGCCAGCAGCCCCCTCCGGGGTAGCGGGGGGGCGGAGGAGACCCAGTACTTC. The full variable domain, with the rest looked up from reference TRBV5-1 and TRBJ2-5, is KAGVTQTPRYLIKTRGQQVTLSCSPISGHRSVSWYQQTPGQGLQFLFEYFSETQRNKGNFPGRFSGRQFSNSRSEMNVSTLELGDSALYLCASSPLRGSGGAEETQYFGPGTRLLVL.

In nucleotides, the CDR3 is TGTGCCAGCAGCCCAAACAGGGGATGGGGCTATGGCTACACCTTC. It encodes CASSPNRGWGYGYTF. The chain couples TRBV7-9 to TRBJ1-2; 7 bases fit TRBD1. The CDR3 contains 15 residues. Germline CDR1 reads SEHNR; CDR2 reads FQNEAQ (reference sequence). The J segment lost 4 bases and the V segment lost 5 bases, leaving 10 bases of the junction unmatched.

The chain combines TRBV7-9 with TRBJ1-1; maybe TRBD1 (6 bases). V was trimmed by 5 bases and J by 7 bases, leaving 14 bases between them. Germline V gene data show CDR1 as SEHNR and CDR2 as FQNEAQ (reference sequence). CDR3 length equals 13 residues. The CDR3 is CASSTGGQGEAFF. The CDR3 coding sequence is TGTGCCAGCAGCACGGGGGGGCAAGGTGAAGCTTTCTTT.

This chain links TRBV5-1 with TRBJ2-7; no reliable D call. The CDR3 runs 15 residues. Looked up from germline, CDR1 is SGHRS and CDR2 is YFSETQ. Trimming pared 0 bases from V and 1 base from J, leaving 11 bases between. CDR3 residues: CASSLVVAVSYEQYF. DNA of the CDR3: TGCGCCAGCAGCTTGGTAGTAGCCGTATCCTACGAGCAGTACTTC.

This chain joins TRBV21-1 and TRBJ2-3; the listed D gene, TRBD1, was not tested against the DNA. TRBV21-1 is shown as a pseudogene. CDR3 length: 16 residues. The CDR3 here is CASSKGDRGRKDTQYF. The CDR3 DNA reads TGTGCCAGCAGCAAAGGGGACAGGGGGCGGAAAGATACGCAGTATTTT.

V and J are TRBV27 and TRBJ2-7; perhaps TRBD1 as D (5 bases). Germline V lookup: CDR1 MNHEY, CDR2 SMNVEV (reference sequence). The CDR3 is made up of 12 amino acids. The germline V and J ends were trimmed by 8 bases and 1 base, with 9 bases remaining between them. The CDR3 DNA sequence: TGTGCCAGCGGAAGGGGTTCCTACGAGCAGTACTTC. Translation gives CASGRGSYEQYF.

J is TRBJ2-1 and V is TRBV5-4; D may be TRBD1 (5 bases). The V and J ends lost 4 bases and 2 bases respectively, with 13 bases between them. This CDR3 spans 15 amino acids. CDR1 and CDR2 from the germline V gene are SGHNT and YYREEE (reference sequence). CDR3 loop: CASSPRGKAYNEQFF. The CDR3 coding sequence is TGTGCCAGCAGCCCAAGGGGTAAGGCCTACAATGAGCAGTTCTTC.

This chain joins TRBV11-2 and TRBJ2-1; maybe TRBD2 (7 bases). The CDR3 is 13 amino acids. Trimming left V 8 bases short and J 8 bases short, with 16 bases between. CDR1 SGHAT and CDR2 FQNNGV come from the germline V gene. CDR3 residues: CASFPRGGDEQFF. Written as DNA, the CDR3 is TGTGCCAGCTTCCCAAGGGGGGGAGATGAGCAGTTCTTC.

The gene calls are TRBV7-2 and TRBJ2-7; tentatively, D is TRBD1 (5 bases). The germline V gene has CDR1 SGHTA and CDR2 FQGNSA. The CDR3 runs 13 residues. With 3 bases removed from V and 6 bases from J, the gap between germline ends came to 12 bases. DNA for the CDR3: TGTGCCAGCAGCTTGAAAAGGGGTAGCGAGCAGTACTTC. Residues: CASSLKRGSEQYF.

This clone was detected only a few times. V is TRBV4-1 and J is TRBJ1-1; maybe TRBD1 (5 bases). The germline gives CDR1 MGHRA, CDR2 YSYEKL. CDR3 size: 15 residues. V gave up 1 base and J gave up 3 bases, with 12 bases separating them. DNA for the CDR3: TGCGCCAGCAGCCAAGGCCAGGGCAGGCACACTGAAGCTTTCTTT. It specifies CASSQGQGRHTEAFF.

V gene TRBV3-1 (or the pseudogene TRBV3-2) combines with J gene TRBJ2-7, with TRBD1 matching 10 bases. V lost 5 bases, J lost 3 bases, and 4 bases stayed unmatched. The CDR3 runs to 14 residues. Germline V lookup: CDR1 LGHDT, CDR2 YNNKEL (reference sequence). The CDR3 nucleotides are TGTGCCAGCAGCGGGGACAGGGGATACTACGAGCAGTACTTC. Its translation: CASSGDRGYYEQYF.

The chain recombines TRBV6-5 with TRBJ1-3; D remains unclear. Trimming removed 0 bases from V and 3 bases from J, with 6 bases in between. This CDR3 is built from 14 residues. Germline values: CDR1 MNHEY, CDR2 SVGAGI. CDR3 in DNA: TGTGCCAGCAGTTACTCAACAGATGGAAACACCATATATTTT. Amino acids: CASSYSTDGNTIYF.

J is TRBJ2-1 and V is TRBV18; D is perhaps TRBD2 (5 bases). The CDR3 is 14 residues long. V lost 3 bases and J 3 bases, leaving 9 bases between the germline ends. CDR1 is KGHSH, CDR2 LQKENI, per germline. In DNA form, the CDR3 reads TGTGCCAGCTCACCCGTAGCGAACTACAATGAGCAGTTCTTC. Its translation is CASSPVANYNEQFF.

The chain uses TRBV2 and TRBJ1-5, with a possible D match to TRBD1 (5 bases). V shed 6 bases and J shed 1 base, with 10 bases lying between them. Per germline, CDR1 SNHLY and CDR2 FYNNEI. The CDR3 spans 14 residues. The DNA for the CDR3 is TGTGCCAGCAGACTGGGACTGAGCAATCAGCCCCAGCATTTT. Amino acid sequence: CASRLGLSNQPQHF.